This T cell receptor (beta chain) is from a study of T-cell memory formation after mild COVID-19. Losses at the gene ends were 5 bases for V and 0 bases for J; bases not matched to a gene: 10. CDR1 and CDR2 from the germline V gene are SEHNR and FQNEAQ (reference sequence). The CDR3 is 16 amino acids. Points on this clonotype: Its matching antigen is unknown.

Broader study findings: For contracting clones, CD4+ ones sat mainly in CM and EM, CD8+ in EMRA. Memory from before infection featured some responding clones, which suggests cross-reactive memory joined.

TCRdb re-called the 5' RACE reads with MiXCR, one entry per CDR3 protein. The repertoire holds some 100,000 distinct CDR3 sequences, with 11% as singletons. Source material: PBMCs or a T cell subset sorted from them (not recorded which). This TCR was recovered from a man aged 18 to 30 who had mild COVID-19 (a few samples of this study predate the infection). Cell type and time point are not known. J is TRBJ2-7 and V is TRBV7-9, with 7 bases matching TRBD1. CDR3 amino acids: CASSATGDRGSYEQYF. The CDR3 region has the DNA TGTGCCAGCAGCGCGACCGGGGACAGAGGCTCCTACGAGCAGTACTTC.